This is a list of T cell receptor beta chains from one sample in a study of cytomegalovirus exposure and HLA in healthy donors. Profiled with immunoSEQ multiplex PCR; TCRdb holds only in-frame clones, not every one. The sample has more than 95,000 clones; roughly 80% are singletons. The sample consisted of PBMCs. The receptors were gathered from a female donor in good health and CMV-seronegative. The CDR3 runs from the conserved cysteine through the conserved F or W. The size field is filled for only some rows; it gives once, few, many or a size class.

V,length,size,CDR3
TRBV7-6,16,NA,CASSLARFTGPETQYF
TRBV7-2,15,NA,CASSLVGQINEKLFF
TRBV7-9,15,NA,CASSLVGTGPSPLHF
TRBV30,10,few,CASLNYGYTF
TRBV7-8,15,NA,CASSLGRRQGYGYTF
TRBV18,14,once,CASSPLDRGGRYTF
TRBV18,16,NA,CASSSYRDRGGYEQYF
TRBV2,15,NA,CASSERALAKNIQYF
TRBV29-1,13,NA,CSVLTAGNQPQHF
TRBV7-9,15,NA,CASSSGDGHRETQYF
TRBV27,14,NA,CASSLQGPLYGYTF
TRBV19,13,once,CASIQDRNYGYTF
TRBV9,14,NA,CASSASGGRDTQYF
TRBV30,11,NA,CAWGTGYEQYF
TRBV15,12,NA,CATSLDVDTQYF
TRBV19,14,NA,CASSIQLYYEKLFF
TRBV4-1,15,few,CASSQGIGRMETQYF
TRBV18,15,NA,CASSARTGLTDTQYF
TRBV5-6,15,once,CASSMTGDRSNEQYF
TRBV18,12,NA,CASSPDAQPQHF
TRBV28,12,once,CASSLRVNEQYF
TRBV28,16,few,CASSEISSAGANVLTF
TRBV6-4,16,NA,CASSDGSGTGASEQFF
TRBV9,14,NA,CASSPDPRGNIQYF
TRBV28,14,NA,CASREQGANYGYTF
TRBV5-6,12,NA,CASSFGLTEAFF
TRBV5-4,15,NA,CASSGRTGAAYEQYF
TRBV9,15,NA,CASSVGNSVGETQYF
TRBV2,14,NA,CASSANRPRYEQYF
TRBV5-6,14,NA,CASSTTGGFTEAFF
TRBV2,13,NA,CASRDRQAETQYF
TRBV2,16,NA,CASSEGSNGYNSPLHF
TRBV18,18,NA,CASSPRLVSGQGDQPQHF
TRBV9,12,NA,CASSPGQYGYTF
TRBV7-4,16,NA,CASSLPGQGNNQPQHF
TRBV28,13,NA,CASRLPGGYEQYF
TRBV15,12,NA,CATSRGGETQYF
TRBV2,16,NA,CASYLRAGVHYYGYTF
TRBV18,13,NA,CASSPQGYTEAFF
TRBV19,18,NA,CASSRQVRGTGGANVLTF
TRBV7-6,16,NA,CASSLMASGSTDTQYF
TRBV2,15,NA,CASSQSDRSRHEQYF
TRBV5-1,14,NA,CASSRDGGDQPQHF
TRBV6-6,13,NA,CASSPPGGTEAFF
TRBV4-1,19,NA,CASSQGRPDRGHRGTEAFF
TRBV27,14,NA,CASRRLQNTGELFF